The clone carrying this T cell receptor beta chain was detected once. Its cognate antigen is unknown. The sample originates from a study of OX40 agonist ivuxolimab in advanced cancers. Points from the study as a whole: CD4+ and CD8+ T cells in blood underwent clonal expansion by week 6 at 0.1 to 3.0 mg/kg. CD4+ T cells averaged fewer expanded clones than CD8+ T cells.

Deletions cut 5 bases from V and 2 bases from J, with 16 bases between. The CDR3 runs 16 residues. Germline V gives CDR1 SEHNR, CDR2 FQNEAQ (reference sequence). Only in-frame clones appear in the TCRdb table, and some are missing; sequencing was by immunoSEQ multiplex PCR. The data contain roughly 20,000 clones, under 90% of them seen just once; the ten biggest clones take up over 25%. Sequenced material: CD4+ or CD8+ T cells sorted from blood, taken in a trial of the OX40 agonist ivuxolimab. The clonotype was recovered from an adult with an advanced solid tumor such as melanoma, head and neck, liver or kidney cancer. The chain has TRBV7-9 and TRBJ2-1, with D possibly being TRBD1 (6 bases). The CDR3 DNA reads as TGTGCCAGCAGCCTGATGGCAGGGGTAGCCTACAATGAGCAGTTCTTC. This translates into CASSLMAGVAYNEQFF.